This is a list of T cell receptor beta chains from one sample in a study of blood T cell repertoires in COVID-19. Repertoires were generated with immunoSEQ multiplex PCR, while TCRdb's copy carries only in-frame clones and drops some. The table lists 200,000 to 250,000 clones, 83% of them singletons. The specimen was PBMCs or T cells enriched from blood (not recorded which). These receptors were taken from a woman in her fifties or sixties who had been exposed to COVID-19. Each CDR3 is given with its conserved first and last residue. Fields, in order: CDR3 DNA, CDR3 protein, CDR3 length, V gene, clone size, D gene, J gene. D genes are given only for firm matches. Only part of the rows carry a size: once, few, many, or a class if the clone is expanded.

cdr3_nt: TGTGCCAGCAGCTCGTCTAGCGGGGGGGCTATGAACAATGAGCAGTTCTTC
cdr3_aa: CASSSSSGGAMNNEQFF
cdr3_length: 17
v_call: TRBV7-2
clone_size: -
d_call: TRBD2
j_call: TRBJ2-1

cdr3_nt: TGCGCCAGCAGCCTTGTAGAGGGCTATGGCTACACCTTC
cdr3_aa: CASSLVEGYGYTF
cdr3_length: 13
v_call: TRBV4-1
clone_size: once
d_call: -
j_call: TRBJ1-2

cdr3_nt: TGTGCCAGCAGCGGATTGGACAGGTGGTCTGCTGAAGCTTTCTTT
cdr3_aa: CASSGLDRWSAEAFF
cdr3_length: 15
v_call: TRBV6-5
clone_size: -
d_call: TRBD1
j_call: TRBJ1-1

cdr3_nt: TGTGCCACCAGAAGCGGGGGGGCCCTGGAGACCCAGTACTTC
cdr3_aa: CATRSGGALETQYF
cdr3_length: 14
v_call: TRBV6-5
clone_size: few
d_call: TRBD2
j_call: TRBJ2-5

cdr3_nt: TGTGCCAGTAGCCCACAGGGAAGGAGCAATCAGCCCCAGCATTTT
cdr3_aa: CASSPQGRSNQPQHF
cdr3_length: 15
v_call: TRBV19
clone_size: few
d_call: -
j_call: TRBJ1-5

cdr3_nt: TGTGCCAGCTCACCGAGACAGGGGAACACTGAAGCTTTCTTT
cdr3_aa: CASSPRQGNTEAFF
cdr3_length: 14
v_call: TRBV18
clone_size: -
d_call: TRBD1
j_call: TRBJ1-1

cdr3_nt: TGTGCCAGCAGGCATACAGGGGCTCGGAGCAATCAGCCCCAGCATTTT
cdr3_aa: CASRHTGARSNQPQHF
cdr3_length: 16
v_call: TRBV28
clone_size: -
d_call: TRBD1
j_call: TRBJ1-5

cdr3_nt: TGTGCTAGTGGGGAGGCAGGTTCCCATTATCAGCCCCAGCATTTT
cdr3_aa: CASGEAGSHYQPQHF
cdr3_length: 15
v_call: TRBV12-5
clone_size: -
d_call: -
j_call: TRBJ1-5

cdr3_nt: TGCGCCAGCAGCCAAGTAGCGGGTGAGCAGTTCTTC
cdr3_aa: CASSQVAGEQFF
cdr3_length: 12
v_call: TRBV4-1
clone_size: -
d_call: TRBD2
j_call: TRBJ2-1

cdr3_nt: TGTGCCAGCTCACTCCAGGGCATCGGGGAGCTGTTTTTT
cdr3_aa: CASSLQGIGELFF
cdr3_length: 13
v_call: TRBV18
clone_size: -
d_call: -
j_call: TRBJ2-2

cdr3_nt: TGCGCCAGTCGAGTTCGGACAGTCCCGACAGATACGCAGTATTTT
cdr3_aa: CASRVRTVPTDTQYF
cdr3_length: 15
v_call: TRBV5-1
clone_size: -
d_call: -
j_call: TRBJ2-3

cdr3_nt: TGCGCCAGCAGCTCACCCTCAGCGGGCTCCTACGAGCAGTACTTC
cdr3_aa: CASSSPSAGSYEQYF
cdr3_length: 15
v_call: TRBV5-1
clone_size: -
d_call: -
j_call: TRBJ2-7

cdr3_nt: TGTGCCAGCAGCGGGGGACTACAGAACACTGAAGCTTTCTTT
cdr3_aa: CASSGGLQNTEAFF
cdr3_length: 14
v_call: TRBV5-4
clone_size: -
d_call: -
j_call: TRBJ1-1

cdr3_nt: TGCGCCAGCAGCCCACAGGGTTGGATGAACACTGAAGCTTTCTTT
cdr3_aa: CASSPQGWMNTEAFF
cdr3_length: 15
v_call: TRBV4-1
clone_size: -
d_call: -
j_call: TRBJ1-1

cdr3_nt: TGTGCCAGCAGCCTACGGACAGGGACTCAAGAGACCCAGTACTTC
cdr3_aa: CASSLRTGTQETQYF
cdr3_length: 15
v_call: TRBV13
clone_size: -
d_call: TRBD1
j_call: TRBJ2-5

cdr3_nt: TGTGCCAGTAGTCCCCGTGTGGGGGCGGCCGGGGAGCTGTTTTTT
cdr3_aa: CASSPRVGAAGELFF
cdr3_length: 15
v_call: TRBV19
clone_size: -
d_call: -
j_call: TRBJ2-2

cdr3_nt: TGTGCCAGCAGACGGCGAGGGGGCACCGGGGAGCTGTTTTTT
cdr3_aa: CASRRRGGTGELFF
cdr3_length: 14
v_call: TRBV2
clone_size: -
d_call: -
j_call: TRBJ2-2

cdr3_nt: TGTGCCAGCAGTTTATGGGAGCATGAGCAGTTCTTC
cdr3_aa: CASSLWEHEQFF
cdr3_length: 12
v_call: TRBV12-3/TRBV12-4
clone_size: -
d_call: -
j_call: TRBJ2-1

cdr3_nt: TGTGCCAGCAGTTACTCGACCGGCCCCGGGGGGACCCAGTACTTC
cdr3_aa: CASSYSTGPGGTQYF
cdr3_length: 15
v_call: TRBV6-5
clone_size: -
d_call: -
j_call: TRBJ2-5

cdr3_nt: TGCAGCGTCCCACTCGGCCTCATGGGAGCTAACTATGGCTACACCTTC
cdr3_aa: CSVPLGLMGANYGYTF
cdr3_length: 16
v_call: TRBV29-1
clone_size: -
d_call: -
j_call: TRBJ1-2

cdr3_nt: TGTGCCTGGGAGACCGGGACTAGCGGCAATGAGCAGTTCTTC
cdr3_aa: CAWETGTSGNEQFF
cdr3_length: 14
v_call: TRBV30
clone_size: -
d_call: TRBD2
j_call: TRBJ2-1

cdr3_nt: TGTGCCAGCAGCTTGGTTCTCTCTGGGGCCAACGTCCTGACTTTC
cdr3_aa: CASSLVLSGANVLTF
cdr3_length: 15
v_call: TRBV5-4
clone_size: -
d_call: -
j_call: TRBJ2-6

cdr3_nt: TGTGCCAGTAGTATCAGGGGCCCCGACTACAATGAGCAGTTCTTC
cdr3_aa: CASSIRGPDYNEQFF
cdr3_length: 15
v_call: TRBV19
clone_size: -
d_call: -
j_call: TRBJ2-1

cdr3_nt: TGCGCCAGCAGCCTCGGACTATCTAGCACAGATACGCAGTATTTT
cdr3_aa: CASSLGLSSTDTQYF
cdr3_length: 15
v_call: TRBV4-3
clone_size: -
d_call: -
j_call: TRBJ2-3

cdr3_nt: TGTGCCAGCAGCCAAGTCCTACCCACTCCCACTGAAGCTTTCTTT
cdr3_aa: CASSQVLPTPTEAFF
cdr3_length: 15
v_call: TRBV3-1/TRBV3-2
clone_size: few
d_call: -
j_call: TRBJ1-1

cdr3_nt: TGTGCTAGTGGCCCCGTACAGGAAACCTACGAGCAGTACTTC
cdr3_aa: CASGPVQETYEQYF
cdr3_length: 14
v_call: TRBV12-5
clone_size: -
d_call: -
j_call: TRBJ2-7

cdr3_nt: TGCAGCGTTCCCTCTTTGAGGGACAGGGGGCCACCTTCCCCCCAAGCTAACTATGGCTACACCTTC
cdr3_aa: CSVPSLRDRGPPSPQANYGYTF
cdr3_length: 22
v_call: TRBV29-1
clone_size: -
d_call: TRBD1
j_call: TRBJ1-2

cdr3_nt: TGTGCCGTCGGACCAGGGGACGGAAACACCATATATTTT
cdr3_aa: CAVGPGDGNTIYF
cdr3_length: 13
v_call: TRBV10-3
clone_size: -
d_call: -
j_call: TRBJ1-3

cdr3_nt: TGTGCCAGCGGGACAGGGGACGAGCAGTACTTC
cdr3_aa: CASGTGDEQYF
cdr3_length: 11
v_call: TRBV7-9
clone_size: -
d_call: TRBD1
j_call: TRBJ2-7

cdr3_nt: TGCGCCAGCAGCCACCTTCAGCGAAACACTGAAGCTTTCTTT
cdr3_aa: CASSHLQRNTEAFF
cdr3_length: 14
v_call: TRBV4-1
clone_size: -
d_call: -
j_call: TRBJ1-1

cdr3_nt: TGTGCCAGCAGCCTAGCACCCTCAGATACGCAGTATTTT
cdr3_aa: CASSLAPSDTQYF
cdr3_length: 13
v_call: TRBV5-4
clone_size: once
d_call: -
j_call: TRBJ2-3

cdr3_nt: TGTGCCAGCAGCTCCCCTCCCGGGGTGGCGAGCTACACCTTC
cdr3_aa: CASSSPPGVASYTF
cdr3_length: 14
v_call: TRBV28
clone_size: once
d_call: -
j_call: TRBJ1-2

cdr3_nt: TGCGCCAGCACCACGGACAGCTACACTGAAGCTTTCTTT
cdr3_aa: CASTTDSYTEAFF
cdr3_length: 13
v_call: TRBV5-1
clone_size: once
d_call: -
j_call: TRBJ1-1

cdr3_nt: TGTGCCATCTCACAGGGGAATAACCAGCCCCAGCATTTT
cdr3_aa: CAISQGNNQPQHF
cdr3_length: 13
v_call: TRBV10-3
clone_size: -
d_call: TRBD1
j_call: TRBJ1-5

cdr3_nt: TGTGCCAGCAGGGGAGGCAGGGAAACTTTCCCCCTACCTGGAAACACCATATATTTT
cdr3_aa: CASRGGRETFPLPGNTIYF
cdr3_length: 19
v_call: TRBV2
clone_size: -
d_call: -
j_call: TRBJ1-3

cdr3_nt: TGTGCCAGCAGGCGGAGCACAGATACGCAGTATTTT
cdr3_aa: CASRRSTDTQYF
cdr3_length: 12
v_call: TRBV12-3/TRBV12-4
clone_size: -
d_call: -
j_call: TRBJ2-3

cdr3_nt: TGTGCCAGCAGCTTCCGGGACAGTTCCCTTTATGGCTACACCTTC
cdr3_aa: CASSFRDSSLYGYTF
cdr3_length: 15
v_call: TRBV7-9
clone_size: few
d_call: TRBD1
j_call: TRBJ1-2

cdr3_nt: TGTGCCAGCACCAGGGGAACTTCAATGGTTACGCAGTATTTT
cdr3_aa: CASTRGTSMVTQYF
cdr3_length: 14
v_call: TRBV28
clone_size: -
d_call: -
j_call: TRBJ2-3

cdr3_nt: TGTGCCAGCAGTTACGGGCAGGGGGTGGTCGGCACTGAAGCTTTCTTT
cdr3_aa: CASSYGQGVVGTEAFF
cdr3_length: 16
v_call: TRBV6-5
clone_size: -
d_call: TRBD1
j_call: TRBJ1-1

cdr3_nt: TGTGCCAGCAGCGCTTCTAGCGGGGGTTTTGATACGCAGTATTTT
cdr3_aa: CASSASSGGFDTQYF
cdr3_length: 15
v_call: TRBV9
clone_size: -
d_call: TRBD2
j_call: TRBJ2-3

cdr3_nt: TGTGCCAGCAGCAACCCCCGAGGGGGCACCGGGGAGCTGTTTTTT
cdr3_aa: CASSNPRGGTGELFF
cdr3_length: 15
v_call: TRBV21-1
clone_size: few
d_call: -
j_call: TRBJ2-2

cdr3_nt: TGTGCCAGCAGTTTAGGCAGGCAGGCGAAGCAGTACTTC
cdr3_aa: CASSLGRQAKQYF
cdr3_length: 13
v_call: TRBV28
clone_size: few
d_call: -
j_call: TRBJ2-7

cdr3_nt: TGTGCCAGCAGCCCTCACAGGGGGGTAGACGCCGGGGAGCTGTTTTTT
cdr3_aa: CASSPHRGVDAGELFF
cdr3_length: 16
v_call: TRBV7-6
clone_size: -
d_call: TRBD1
j_call: TRBJ2-2

cdr3_nt: TGTGCCAGCAGCCGTACATCCGGAAACACCATATATTTT
cdr3_aa: CASSRTSGNTIYF
cdr3_length: 13
v_call: TRBV3-1/TRBV3-2
clone_size: once
d_call: -
j_call: TRBJ1-3

cdr3_nt: TGTGCCAGCAGCCAAGACATCCGGGACTATGGCTACACCTTC
cdr3_aa: CASSQDIRDYGYTF
cdr3_length: 14
v_call: TRBV3-1/TRBV3-2
clone_size: -
d_call: -
j_call: TRBJ1-2